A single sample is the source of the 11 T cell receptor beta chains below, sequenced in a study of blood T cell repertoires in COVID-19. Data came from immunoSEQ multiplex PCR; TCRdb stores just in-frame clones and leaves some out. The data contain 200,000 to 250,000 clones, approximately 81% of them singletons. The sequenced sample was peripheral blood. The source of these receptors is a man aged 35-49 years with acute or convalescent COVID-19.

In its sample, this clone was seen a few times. In nucleotides, the CDR3 is TGTGCCAGCAGCTTTTCGGGGCAGCCCCAGCATTTT. Its protein is CASSFSGQPQHF. J is TRBJ1-5 and V is TRBV7-8, with D unresolved. CDR3 size: 12 residues. V lost 3 bases, J lost 7 bases, and 7 bases lay in between. Per germline, CDR1 SGHVS and CDR2 FQNEAQ.

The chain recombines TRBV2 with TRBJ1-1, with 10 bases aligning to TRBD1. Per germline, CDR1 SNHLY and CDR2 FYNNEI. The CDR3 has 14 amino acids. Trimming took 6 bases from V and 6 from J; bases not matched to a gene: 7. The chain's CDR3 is CASRPDRGRAEAFF. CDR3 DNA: TGTGCCAGCAGGCCTGACAGGGGGCGGGCTGAAGCTTTCTTT.

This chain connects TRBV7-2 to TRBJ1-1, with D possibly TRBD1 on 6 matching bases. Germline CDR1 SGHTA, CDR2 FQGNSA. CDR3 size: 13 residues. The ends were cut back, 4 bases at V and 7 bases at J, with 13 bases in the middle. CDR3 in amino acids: CASSSYRVVEAFF. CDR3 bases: TGTGCCAGCAGCTCGTACAGGGTAGTTGAAGCTTTCTTT.

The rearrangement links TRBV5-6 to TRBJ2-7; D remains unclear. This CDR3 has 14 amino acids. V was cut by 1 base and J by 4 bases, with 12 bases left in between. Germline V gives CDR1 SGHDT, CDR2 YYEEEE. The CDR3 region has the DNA TGTGCCAGCAGCTTGCCATATGCCGCGTACGAGCAGTACTTC. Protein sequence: CASSLPYAAYEQYF.

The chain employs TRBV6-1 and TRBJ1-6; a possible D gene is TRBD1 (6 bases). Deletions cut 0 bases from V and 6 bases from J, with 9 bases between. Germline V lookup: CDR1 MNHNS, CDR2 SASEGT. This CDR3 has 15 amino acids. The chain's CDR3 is CASSEALRGNSPLHF. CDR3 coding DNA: TGTGCCAGCAGTGAAGCGCTCAGGGGTAATTCACCCCTCCACTTT.

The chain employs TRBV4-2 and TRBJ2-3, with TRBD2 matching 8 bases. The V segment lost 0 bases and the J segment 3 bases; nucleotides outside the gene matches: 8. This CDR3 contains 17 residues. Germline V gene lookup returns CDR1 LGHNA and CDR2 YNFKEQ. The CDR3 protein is CASSQEIPTSVTDTQYF. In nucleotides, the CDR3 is TGTGCCAGCAGCCAAGAAATCCCGACTAGCGTTACAGATACGCAGTATTTT.

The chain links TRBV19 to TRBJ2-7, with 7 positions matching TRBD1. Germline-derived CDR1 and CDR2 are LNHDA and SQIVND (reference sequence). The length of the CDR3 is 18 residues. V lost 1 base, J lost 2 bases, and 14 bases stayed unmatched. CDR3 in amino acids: CASSIASGNRGPTYEQYF. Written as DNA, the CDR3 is TGTGCCAGTAGTATAGCCTCCGGGAACAGGGGTCCCACCTACGAGCAGTACTTC.

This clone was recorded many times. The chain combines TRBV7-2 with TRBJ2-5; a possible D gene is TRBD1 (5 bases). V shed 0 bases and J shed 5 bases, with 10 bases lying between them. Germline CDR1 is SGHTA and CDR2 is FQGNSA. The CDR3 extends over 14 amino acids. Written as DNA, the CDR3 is TGTGCCAGCAGCTTAGCGGGGCCCCGGGAGACCCAGTACTTC. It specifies CASSLAGPRETQYF. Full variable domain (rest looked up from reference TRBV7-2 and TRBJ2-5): GAGVSQSPSNKVTEKGKDVELRCDPISGHTALYWYRQSLGQGLEFLIYFQGNSAPDKSGLPSDRFSAERTGGSVSTLTIQRTQQEDSAVYLCASSLAGPRETQYFGPGTRLLVL.

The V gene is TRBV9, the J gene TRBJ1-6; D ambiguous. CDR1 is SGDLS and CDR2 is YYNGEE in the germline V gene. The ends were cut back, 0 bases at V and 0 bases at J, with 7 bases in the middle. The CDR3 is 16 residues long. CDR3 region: CASSVEGGSYNSPLHF. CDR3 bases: TGTGCCAGCAGCGTAGAGGGAGGCTCCTATAATTCACCCCTCCACTTT.

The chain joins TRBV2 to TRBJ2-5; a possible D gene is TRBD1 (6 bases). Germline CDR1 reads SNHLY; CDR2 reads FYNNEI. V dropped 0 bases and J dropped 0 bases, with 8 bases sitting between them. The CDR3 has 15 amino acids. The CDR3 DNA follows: TGTGCCAGCAGTGAAGCGGGGGCGCACCAAGAGACCCAGTACTTC. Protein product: CASSEAGAHQETQYF.

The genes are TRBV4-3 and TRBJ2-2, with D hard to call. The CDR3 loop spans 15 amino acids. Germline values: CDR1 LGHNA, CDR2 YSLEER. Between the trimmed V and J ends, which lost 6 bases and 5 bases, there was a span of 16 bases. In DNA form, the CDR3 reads TGCGCCAGCAGAACAAGTTTGTTCTCGACCGGGGAGCTGTTTTTT. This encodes CASRTSLFSTGELFF.